Sequencing of this T cell receptor (beta chain) was carried out in a study of T cell repertoires in cytomegalovirus infection. The germline V gene encodes CDR1 SGHVS and CDR2 FQNEAQ. The CDR3 consists of 13 residues. Trimming took 0 bases from V and 8 from J, leaving 10 bases between them. General study results and limits: Ex vivo responses were dominated by HLA-C-restricted CMV-specific TCR beta clonotypes.

In this sample, this clonotype turned up a few times. Its cognate antigen is unknown. TCRdb passed the reads through MiXCR, listing each CDR3 protein once. This sample yields approximately 470,000 distinct CDR3 sequences, of which approximately 46% are seen a single time; about 45% belongs to the top ten. The TCR was taken from a human donor in good health (CMV status not recorded). Some clones in this sample may be carry-over from other donors' samples. The sequencing used cultured PBMCs, collected from culture after CMV antigen stimulation. The chain combines TRBV7-8 with TRBJ1-1; possible D gene TRBD1, 5 bases. CDR3 in DNA: TGTGCCAGCAGCTTAGCGCGACAGTCCGAAGCTTTCTTT. It yields the protein CASSLARQSEAFF.